This T cell receptor (beta chain) was documented in a study of blood T cell repertoires in COVID-19. Libraries were prepared by immunoSEQ multiplex PCR; TCRdb keeps only in-frame clonotypes and omits some of them. Among about 190,000 clones listed, nearly 90% were seen once. The CDR3 consists of 17 residues. Germline-derived CDR1 and CDR2 are SEHNR and FQNEAQ (reference sequence). Trimming stripped 5 bases from V and 2 bases from J, with 19 bases between. The sequence was obtained from a man between 50 and 59 years old with acute or convalescent COVID-19. This chain connects TRBV7-9 to TRBJ2-1, with D perhaps TRBD2 (7 bases). What was sequenced was peripheral blood. The CDR3 reads CASSPRGGRIPYNEQFF. CDR3 nucleotides: TGTGCCAGCAGCCCCAGGGGCGGGAGAATCCCCTACAATGAGCAGTTCTTC. The full variable domain, in which reference TRBV7-9 and TRBJ2-1 provide the parts outside the CDR3, is DTGVSQNPRHKITKRGQNVTFRCDPISEHNRLYWYRQTLGQGPEFLTYFQNEAQLEKSRLLSDRFSAERPKGSFSTLEIQRTEQGDSAMYLCASSPRGGRIPYNEQFFGPGTRLTVL.